This T cell receptor (beta chain) appears in the sequencing data of a study of blood T cell repertoires in COVID-19. The wider study: Both acute and convalescent COVID-19 samples were obtained from the United States, Italy and Spain.

TCRdb's table, derived via immunoSEQ multiplex PCR, lists solely in-frame clones and lacks some. The sample lists around 260,000 clones; over 75% were seen once. The V and J ends lost 2 bases and 6 bases respectively, with 13 bases between them. The CDR3 totals 14 residues. Germline V gene lookup returns CDR1 GTSNPN and CDR2 SVGIG (reference sequence). The sample comprised peripheral blood. This clonotype originated in a woman between 65 and 79 years old with COVID-19, enrolled during active disease. This chain uses TRBV30 with TRBJ1-4; maybe TRBD1 (6 bases). CDR3 nucleotide sequence: TGTGCCTGGAGTCGACAGGCGGGCGATGAAAAACTGTTTTTT. It translates to CAWSRQAGDEKLFF.